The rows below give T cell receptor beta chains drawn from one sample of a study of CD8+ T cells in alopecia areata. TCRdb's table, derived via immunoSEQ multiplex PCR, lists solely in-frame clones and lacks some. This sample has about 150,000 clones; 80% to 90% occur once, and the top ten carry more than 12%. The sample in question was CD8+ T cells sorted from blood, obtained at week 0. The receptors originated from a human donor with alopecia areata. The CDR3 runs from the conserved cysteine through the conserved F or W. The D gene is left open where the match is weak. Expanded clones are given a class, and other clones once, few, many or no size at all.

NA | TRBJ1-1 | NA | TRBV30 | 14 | TGTGCCTGGGAGGACGGCCCAAGGCAGGCTGAAGCTTTCTTT | CAWEDGPRQAEAFF
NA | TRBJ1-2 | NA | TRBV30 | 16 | TGTGCCTGGAGTGTCCCAAGCAAACTAGCTAACTATGGCTACACCTTC | CAWSVPSKLANYGYTF
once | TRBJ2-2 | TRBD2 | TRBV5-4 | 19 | TGTGCCAGCAGCTTGGAGTTTTGGACTAGCGACGCGAACACCGGGGAGCTGTTTTTT | CASSLEFWTSDANTGELFF
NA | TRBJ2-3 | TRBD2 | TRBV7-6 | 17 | TGTGCCAGCAGCTCAAGTCGGACTAGCGGGGAAGGTGATACGCAGTATTTT | CASSSSRTSGEGDTQYF
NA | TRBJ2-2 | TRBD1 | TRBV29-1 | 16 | TGCAGCGCCCAAGGGGGACAGGGATTAAACACCGGGGAGCTGTTTTTT | CSAQGGQGLNTGELFF
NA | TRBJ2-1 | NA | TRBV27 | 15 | TGTGCCAGCAGTTTAAGGCGGGGAGGGGGAGGAGAGCAGTTCTTC | CASSLRRGGGGEQFF
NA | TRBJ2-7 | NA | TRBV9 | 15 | TGTGCCAGCAGTGGGAGCAGCATGCAATTCGACGAGCAGTACTTC | CASSGSSMQFDEQYF
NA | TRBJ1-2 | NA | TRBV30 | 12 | TGTGCCTGGAGTGCGCAGGACTATGGCTACACCTTC | CAWSAQDYGYTF
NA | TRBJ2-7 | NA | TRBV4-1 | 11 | TGCGCCAGCAGCCACTCCTACGAGCAGTACTTC | CASSHSYEQYF
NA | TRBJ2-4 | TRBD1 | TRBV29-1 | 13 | TGCAGCGTTGAGACCGGGACAGCATACATTCAGTACTTC | CSVETGTAYIQYF
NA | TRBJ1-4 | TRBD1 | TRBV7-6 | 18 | TGTGCCAGCAGCTTAGCGGGACAGGGAACCGCAACTAATGAAAAACTGTTTTTT | CASSLAGQGTATNEKLFF
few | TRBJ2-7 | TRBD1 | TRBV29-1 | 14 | TGCAGCGTTGAATCTCCCACAGGGGACTACGAGCAGTACTTC | CSVESPTGDYEQYF
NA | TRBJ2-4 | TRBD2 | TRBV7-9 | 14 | TGTGCCAGCAGCGGACTAGCTGCCAAAAACATTCAGTACTTC | CASSGLAAKNIQYF
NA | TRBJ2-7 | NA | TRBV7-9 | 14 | TGTGCCAGCAGCTCAAGGGGGACCCACGGCGAGCAGTACTTC | CASSSRGTHGEQYF
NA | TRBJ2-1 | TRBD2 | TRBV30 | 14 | TGTGCCTGGGGTGGGACTAGCGGTGTCAATGAGCAGTTCTTC | CAWGGTSGVNEQFF
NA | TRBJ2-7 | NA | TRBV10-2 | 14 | TGCGCCAGCAGCGAGGTCTCGCCCTCCTACGAGCAGTACTTC | CASSEVSPSYEQYF
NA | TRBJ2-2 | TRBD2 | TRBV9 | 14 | TGTGCCAGTGGACTAGCAGTATTTACTGGGGAGCTGTTTTTT | CASGLAVFTGELFF
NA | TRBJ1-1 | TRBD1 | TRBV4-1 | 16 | TGCGCCAGCAGCCTCGGAACCGGGACAGGGTACACTGAAGCTTTCTTT | CASSLGTGTGYTEAFF
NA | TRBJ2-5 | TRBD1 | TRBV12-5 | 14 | TGTGCTAGTGGACCCGGGACAGGGGAGGAGACCCAGTACTTC | CASGPGTGEETQYF
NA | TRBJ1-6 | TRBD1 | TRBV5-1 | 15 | TGCGCCAGCAGCTTGGGGGACAGGGATAGTTCACCCCTCCACTTT | CASSLGDRDSSPLHF
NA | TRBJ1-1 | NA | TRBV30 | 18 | TGTGCCTGGAGTGACGGGCTTTGGAATCTCCTCATGAACACTGAAGCTTTCTTT | CAWSDGLWNLLMNTEAFF
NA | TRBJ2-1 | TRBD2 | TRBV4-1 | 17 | TGCGCCAGCAGTCCGAGTTCCGGGACTAGCGGCTACAATGAGCAGTTCTTC | CASSPSSGTSGYNEQFF
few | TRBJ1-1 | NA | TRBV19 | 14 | TGTGCCAGCACCCCGGGGGGCGAATACACTGAAGCTTTCTTT | CASTPGGEYTEAFF
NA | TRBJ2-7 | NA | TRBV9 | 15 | TGTGCCAGCAGCCTCGGACAGGGACTATCCGCCGAGCAGTACTTC | CASSLGQGLSAEQYF
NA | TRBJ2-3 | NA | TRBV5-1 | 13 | TGCGCCAGCAGCGAGGACTCGGCGGATACGCAGTATTTT | CASSEDSADTQYF
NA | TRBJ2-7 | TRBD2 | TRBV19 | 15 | TGTGCCAGTAGTGAAGAACTAGCGGGAGGCTCCGAGCAGTACTTC | CASSEELAGGSEQYF
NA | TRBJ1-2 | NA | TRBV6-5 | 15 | TGTGCCAGCAGTTTAGGGCCCGGGAGGTATTATGGCTACACCTTC | CASSLGPGRYYGYTF